This is a list of T cell receptor beta chains from one sample in a study of technical replicates of blood from four donors. Using immunoSEQ multiplex PCR, the repertoire was profiled, and TCRdb retains in-frame clones only, with some absent. The sample consists of roughly 60,000 clones, almost 95% of them appearing once. Sequenced sample: PBMCs. The receptors stem from a human donor in good health. Some clones in this sample may be carry-over from other donors' samples. The CDR3 runs from the conserved cysteine through the conserved F or W. Each record gives: V gene, J gene, CDR3 protein.

V: TRBV7-3
J: TRBJ2-1
CDR3: CASSSQGQGDLFF

V: TRBV11-3
J: TRBJ2-3
CDR3: CASSRAGADTQYF

V: TRBV6-6
J: TRBJ1-2
CDR3: CASSPDGDYGYTF

V: TRBV25-1
J: TRBJ1-6
CDR3: CASRALWSPLHF

V: TRBV6-6
J: TRBJ2-1
CDR3: CATRGAGGKGEQFF

V: TRBV29-1
J: TRBJ2-1
CDR3: CSFTFVVLTSGNRAEQFF

V: TRBV7-2
J: TRBJ1-2
CDR3: CASSLFVQGRYGYTF

V: TRBV4-2
J: TRBJ2-3
CDR3: CASSALGGATDTQYF

V: TRBV4-3
J: TRBJ2-1
CDR3: CASSQDWEGRYNEQFF

V: TRBV4-3
J: TRBJ2-3
CDR3: CASSQEGLGRTDTQYF

V: TRBV29-1
J: TRBJ2-7
CDR3: CSVTTDWVQGAYEQYF

V: TRBV2
J: TRBJ2-5
CDR3: CASSEGIAFRQETQYF

V: TRBV5-1
J: TRBJ1-1
CDR3: CASSSGGTANTEAFF

V: TRBV5-1
J: TRBJ2-5
CDR3: CASSLAPGQETQYF

V: TRBV6-1
J: TRBJ1-1
CDR3: CASITAMNTEAFF

V: TRBV19
J: TRBJ2-4
CDR3: CASSIQPSLADLAKNIQYF

V: TRBV27
J: TRBJ2-5
CDR3: CASRRTSGGHQETQYF

V: TRBV28
J: TRBJ2-7
CDR3: CASTLRGYEQYF

V: TRBV9
J: TRBJ2-1
CDR3: CASSPIAGMLSSYNEQFF

V: TRBV9
J: TRBJ2-3
CDR3: CASSPRQDHADTQYF

V: TRBV10-3
J: TRBJ2-7
CDR3: CAIRPGLAGVGEQYF

V: TRBV6-5
J: TRBJ2-7
CDR3: CASSYSSGRAYEQYF

V: TRBV19
J: TRBJ1-6
CDR3: CATSRDRNSPLHF

V: TRBV13
J: TRBJ2-2
CDR3: CASSSGTSGPWGTGELFF